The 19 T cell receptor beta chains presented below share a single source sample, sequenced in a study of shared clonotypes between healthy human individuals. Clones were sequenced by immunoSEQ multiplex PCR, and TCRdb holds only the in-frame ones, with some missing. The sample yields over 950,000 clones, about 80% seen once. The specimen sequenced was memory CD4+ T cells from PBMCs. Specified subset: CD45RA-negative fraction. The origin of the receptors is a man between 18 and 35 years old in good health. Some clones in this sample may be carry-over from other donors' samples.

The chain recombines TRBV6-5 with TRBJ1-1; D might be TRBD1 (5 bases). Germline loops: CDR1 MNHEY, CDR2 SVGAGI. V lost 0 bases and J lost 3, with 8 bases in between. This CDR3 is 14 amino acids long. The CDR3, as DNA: TGTGCCAGCAGTTACTCGGGCAGGGACACTGAAGCTTTCTTT. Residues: CASSYSGRDTEAFF.

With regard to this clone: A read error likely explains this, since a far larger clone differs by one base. CDR3 protein: CTSSSPRSSPVRATDTQYF. The CDR3, as DNA: TGCACCAGCAGCTCGCCCCGTAGTAGCCCGGTCCGGGCCACAGATACGCAGTATTTT. The chain joins TRBV5-1 to TRBJ2-3; the D is unclear. The CDR3 length is 19 residues. Germline V gives CDR1 SGHRS, CDR2 YFSETQ.

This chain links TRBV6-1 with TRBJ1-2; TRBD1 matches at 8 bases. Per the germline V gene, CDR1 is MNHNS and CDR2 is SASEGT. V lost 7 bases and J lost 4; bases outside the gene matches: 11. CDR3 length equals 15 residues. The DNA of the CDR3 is TGTGCCAGCAATCGGAATGACAGGGGCTTCTATGGCTACACCTTC. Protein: CASNRNDRGFYGYTF.

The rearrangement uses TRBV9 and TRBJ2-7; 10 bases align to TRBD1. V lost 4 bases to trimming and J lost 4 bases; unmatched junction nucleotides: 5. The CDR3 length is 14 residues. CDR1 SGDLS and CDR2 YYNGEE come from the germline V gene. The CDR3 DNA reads TGTGCCAGCAGCATCGGGGACAGGGGATACGAGCAGTACTTC. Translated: CASSIGDRGYEQYF.

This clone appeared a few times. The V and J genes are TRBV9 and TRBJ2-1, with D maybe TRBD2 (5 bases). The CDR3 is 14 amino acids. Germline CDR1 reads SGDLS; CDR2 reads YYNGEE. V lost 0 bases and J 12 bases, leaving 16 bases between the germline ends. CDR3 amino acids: CASSVAGSGGWQFF. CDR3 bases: TGTGCCAGCAGCGTAGCAGGTTCCGGAGGCTGGCAGTTCTTC.

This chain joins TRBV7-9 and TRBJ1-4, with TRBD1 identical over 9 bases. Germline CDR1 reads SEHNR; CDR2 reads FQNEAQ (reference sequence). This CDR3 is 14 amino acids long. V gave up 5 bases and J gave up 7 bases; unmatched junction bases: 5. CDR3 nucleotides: TGTGCCAGCAGCCCGGGACAGGGTGGTGAAAAACTGTTTTTT. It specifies CASSPGQGGEKLFF.

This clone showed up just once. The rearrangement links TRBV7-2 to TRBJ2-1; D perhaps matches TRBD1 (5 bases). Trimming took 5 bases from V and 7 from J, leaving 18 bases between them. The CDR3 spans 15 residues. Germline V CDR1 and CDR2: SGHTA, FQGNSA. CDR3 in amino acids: CASSPGPYRLNEQFF. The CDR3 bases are TGTGCCAGCAGCCCCGGGCCCTACAGGTTGAATGAGCAGTTCTTC.

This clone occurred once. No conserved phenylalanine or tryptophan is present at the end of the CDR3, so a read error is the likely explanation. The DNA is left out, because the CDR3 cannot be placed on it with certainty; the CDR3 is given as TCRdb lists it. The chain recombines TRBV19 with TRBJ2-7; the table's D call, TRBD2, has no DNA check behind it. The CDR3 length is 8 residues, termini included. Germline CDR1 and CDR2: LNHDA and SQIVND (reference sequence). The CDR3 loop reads CARRPGEI.

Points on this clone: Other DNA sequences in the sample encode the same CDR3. CDR3 in amino acids: CASSQGPGELFF. The CDR3 nucleotides read TGTGCCAGCAGTCAGGGACCCGGGGAGCTGTTTTTT. The rearrangement joins TRBV6-5 to TRBJ2-2; perhaps D is TRBD1 or TRBD2 (5 bases each). This CDR3 is 12 amino acids long. The ends were cut back, 5 bases at V and 6 bases at J, with 7 bases in the middle. CDR1 is MNHEY, CDR2 SVGAGI, per germline.

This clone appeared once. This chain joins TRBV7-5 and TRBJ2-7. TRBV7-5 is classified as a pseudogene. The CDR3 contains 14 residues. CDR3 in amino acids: CVRSYLWMVCEQYF. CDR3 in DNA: TGTGTCAGAAGCTACCTATGGATGGTCTGCGAGCAGTACTTC.

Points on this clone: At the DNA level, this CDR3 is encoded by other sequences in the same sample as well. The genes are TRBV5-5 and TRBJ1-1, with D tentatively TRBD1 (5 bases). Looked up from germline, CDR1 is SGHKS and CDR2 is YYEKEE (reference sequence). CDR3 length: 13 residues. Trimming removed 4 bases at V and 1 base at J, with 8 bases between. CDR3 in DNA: TGTGCCAGCAGCCTCCAGGGGAACACTGAAGCTTTCTTT. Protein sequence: CASSLQGNTEAFF.

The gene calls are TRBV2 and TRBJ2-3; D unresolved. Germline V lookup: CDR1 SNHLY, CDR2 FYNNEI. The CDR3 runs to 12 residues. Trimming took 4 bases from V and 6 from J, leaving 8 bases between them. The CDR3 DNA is TGTGCCAGCAGTGTAATAATTGATACGCAGTATTTT. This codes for CASSVIIDTQYF.

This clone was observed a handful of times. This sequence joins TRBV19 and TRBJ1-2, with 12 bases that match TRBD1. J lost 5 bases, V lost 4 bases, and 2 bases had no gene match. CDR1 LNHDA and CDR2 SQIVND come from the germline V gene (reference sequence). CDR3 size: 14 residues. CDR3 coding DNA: TGTGCCAGTAGTAGGGGACAGGGGGCATATGGCTACACCTTC. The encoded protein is CASSRGQGAYGYTF.

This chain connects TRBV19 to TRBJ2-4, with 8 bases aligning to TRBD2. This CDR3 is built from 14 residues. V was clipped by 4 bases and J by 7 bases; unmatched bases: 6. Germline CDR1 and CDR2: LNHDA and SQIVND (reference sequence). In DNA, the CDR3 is TGTGCCAGTAGTAACCGGGAGGGCCTCAACATTCAGTACTTC. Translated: CASSNREGLNIQYF. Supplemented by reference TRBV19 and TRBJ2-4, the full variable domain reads DGGITQSPKYLFRKEGQNVTLSCEQNLNHDAMYWYRQDPGQGLRLIYYSQIVNDFQKGDIAEGYSVSREKKESFPLTVTSAQKNPTAFYLCASSNREGLNIQYFGAGTRLSVL.

CDR3 coding DNA: TGCGCCAGCAGCTTGGATGACAGATGGTCCTACGAGCAGTACTTC. Its translation is CASSLDDRWSYEQYF. This chain uses TRBV5-1 with TRBJ2-7; TRBD1 might be the D (5 bases). V was pared by 0 bases and J by 1 base, with 11 bases between. CDR1 SGHRS and CDR2 YFSETQ come from the germline V gene. The length of the CDR3 is 15 residues.

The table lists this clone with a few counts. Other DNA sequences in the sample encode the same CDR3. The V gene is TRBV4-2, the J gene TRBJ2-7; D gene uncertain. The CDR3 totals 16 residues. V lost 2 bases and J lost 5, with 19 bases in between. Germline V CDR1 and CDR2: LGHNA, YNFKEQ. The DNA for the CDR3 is TGTGCCAGCAGCCAATTGCTAGTTCTATTTAGGAACGAGCAGTACTTC. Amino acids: CASSQLLVLFRNEQYF.

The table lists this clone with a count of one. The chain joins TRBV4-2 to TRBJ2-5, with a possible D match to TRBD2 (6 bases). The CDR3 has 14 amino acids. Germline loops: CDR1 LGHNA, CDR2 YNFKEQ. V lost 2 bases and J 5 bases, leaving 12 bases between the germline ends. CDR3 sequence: CASSQISGRETQYF. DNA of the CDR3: TGTGCCAGCAGCCAAATTTCTGGGAGGGAGACCCAGTACTTC.

The CDR3 DNA reads as TGTGCCAGCAGCTTCGGCGGGAGGTCCTACAATGAGCAGTTCTTC. Residues: CASSFGGRSYNEQFF. The genes are TRBV5-4 and TRBJ2-1, with TRBD2 matching over 8 bases. In germline, CDR1 is SGHNT, CDR2 YYREEE (reference sequence). V dropped 2 bases and J dropped 1; count of bases not matched to a gene: 2. This CDR3 is built from 15 residues.

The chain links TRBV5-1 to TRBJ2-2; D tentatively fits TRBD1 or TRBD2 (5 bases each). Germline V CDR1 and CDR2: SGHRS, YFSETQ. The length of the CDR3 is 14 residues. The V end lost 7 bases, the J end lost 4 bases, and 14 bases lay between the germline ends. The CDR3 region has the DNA TGCGCCAGCGCCTGGGGGACCCTCACCGGGGAGCTGTTTTTT. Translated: CASAWGTLTGELFF.